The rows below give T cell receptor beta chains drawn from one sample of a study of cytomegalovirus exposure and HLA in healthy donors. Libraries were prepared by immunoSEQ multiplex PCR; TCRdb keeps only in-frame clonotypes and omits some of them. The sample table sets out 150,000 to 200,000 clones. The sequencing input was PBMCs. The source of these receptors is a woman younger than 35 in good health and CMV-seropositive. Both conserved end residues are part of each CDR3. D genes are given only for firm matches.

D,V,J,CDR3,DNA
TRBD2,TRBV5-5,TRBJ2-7,CASSLTSGPTYEQYF,TGTGCCAGCAGTCTGACTAGCGGACCTACCTACGAGCAGTACTTC
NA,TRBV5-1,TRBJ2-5,CASSARQVWETQYF,TGCGCCAGCAGCGCGAGACAGGTTTGGGAGACCCAGTACTTC
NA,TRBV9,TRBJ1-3,CASSFGDGGTIYF,TGTGCCAGCAGCTTCGGAGACGGGGGGACCATATATTTT
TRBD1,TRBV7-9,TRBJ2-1,CASSYFKGALVDNEQFF,TGTGCCAGCAGCTACTTCAAGGGGGCTTTGGTAGACAATGAGCAGTTCTTC
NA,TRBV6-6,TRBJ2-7,CASSYDGRSYEQYF,TGTGCCAGCAGTTACGACGGGAGATCCTACGAGCAGTACTTC
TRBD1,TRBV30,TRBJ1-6,CAWRLTGGIANSPLHF,TGTGCCTGGAGACTAACAGGGGGTATTGCTAATTCACCCCTCCACTTT
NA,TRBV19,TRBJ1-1,CASARSENTEAFF,TGTGCCAGTGCCCGGAGCGAGAACACTGAAGCTTTCTTT
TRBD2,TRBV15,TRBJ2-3,CATSRGGSAGGRTDTQYF,TGTGCCACCAGCAGAGGGGGTTCAGCGGGAGGTAGGACAGATACGCAGTATTTT
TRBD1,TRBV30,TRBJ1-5,CAWSAGTANQPQHF,TGTGCCTGGAGTGCCGGGACAGCCAATCAGCCCCAGCATTTT
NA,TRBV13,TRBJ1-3,CASSSQIQRNTIYF,TGTGCCAGCAGCTCCCAAATACAGCGAAACACCATATATTTT
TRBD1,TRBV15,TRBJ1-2,CATSRGEGTVGSYGYTF,TGTGCCACCAGCAGAGGGGAAGGGACAGTCGGAAGCTATGGCTACACCTTC
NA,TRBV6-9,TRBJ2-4,CASSTYQYF,TGTGCCAGCTCGACATATCAGTACTTC
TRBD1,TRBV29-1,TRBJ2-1,CSGKVTGSYNEQFF,TGCAGCGGGAAAGTGACAGGGTCCTACAATGAGCAGTTCTTC
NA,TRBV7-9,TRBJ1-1,CASTLRGAGTEAFF,TGTGCCAGCACCCTACGTGGGGCGGGGACTGAAGCTTTCTTT
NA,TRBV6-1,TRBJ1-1,CASREAVAFF,TGTGCCAGCAGAGAGGCAGTGGCTTTCTTT
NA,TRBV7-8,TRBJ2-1,CASSHPIGRKNEQFF,TGTGCCAGCAGCCACCCCATCGGGAGAAAGAATGAGCAGTTCTTC
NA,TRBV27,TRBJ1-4,CASSPLAGGREKLFF,TGTGCCAGCAGCCCCTTAGCGGGGGGAAGGGAAAAACTGTTTTTT
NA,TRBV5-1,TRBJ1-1,CASSFGDTNTEAFF,TGCGCCAGCAGCTTCGGGGATACGAACACTGAAGCTTTCTTT
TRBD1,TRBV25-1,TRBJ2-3,CASSATGGLSDTQYF,TGTGCCAGCAGCGCAACAGGGGGCCTTTCAGATACGCAGTATTTT
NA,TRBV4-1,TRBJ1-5,CATASGQGNQPQHF,TGCGCCACCGCATCCGGGCAGGGGAATCAGCCCCAGCATTTT
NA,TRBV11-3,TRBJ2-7,CASSLVAGRTSYEQYF,TGTGCCAGCAGCTTAGTAGCAGGGAGGACCTCCTACGAGCAGTACTTC
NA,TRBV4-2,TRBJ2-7,CASSQDHGYEQYF,TGTGCCAGCAGCCAAGATCACGGCTACGAGCAGTACTTC
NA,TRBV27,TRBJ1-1,CASSPGSGWDTEAFF,TGTGCCAGCAGTCCGGGGTCGGGTTGGGACACTGAAGCTTTCTTT
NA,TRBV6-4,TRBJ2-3,CASSLESGDTQYF,TGTGCCAGCAGCCTCGAGTCCGGAGATACGCAGTATTTT
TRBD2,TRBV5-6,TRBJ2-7,CASSRPTSGYEQYF,TGTGCCAGCAGTCGTCCGACTAGCGGTTACGAGCAGTACTTC
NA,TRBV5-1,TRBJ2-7,CASSPGAEGEQYF,TGCGCCAGCAGCCCCGGCGCGGAGGGAGAGCAGTACTTC
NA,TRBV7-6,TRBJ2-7,CASSLGQGTPYEQYF,TGTGCCAGCAGCTTAGGCCAGGGTACCCCCTACGAGCAGTACTTC
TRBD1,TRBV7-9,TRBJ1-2,CASSSSDRARGYTF,TGTGCCAGCAGCTCCTCGGACAGGGCTCGAGGCTACACCTTC
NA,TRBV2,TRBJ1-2,CASSVVRGSYGYTF,TGTGCCAGCAGTGTCGTGCGGGGGTCCTATGGCTACACCTTC
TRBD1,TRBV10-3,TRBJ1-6,CAIRRGQGAPLHF,TGTGCCATCCGCCGCGGACAGGGGGCACCCCTCCACTTT
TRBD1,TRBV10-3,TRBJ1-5,CAISGGTGHNQPQHF,TGTGCCATCAGTGGAGGGACAGGGCACAATCAGCCCCAGCATTTT
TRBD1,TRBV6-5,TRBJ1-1,CASSYDRANTEAFF,TGTGCCAGCAGTTACGACAGGGCGAACACTGAAGCTTTCTTT